What follows are 30 T cell receptor beta chains derived from one specimen sequenced in a study of blood T cell repertoires in COVID-19. The method was immunoSEQ multiplex PCR; TCRdb's version includes in-frame clones alone and lacks a portion of them. The sample shows approximately 440,000 clones, around 90% of them seen only once. The sequenced material came from PBMCs or T cells enriched from blood (not recorded which). These TCRs come from a man aged 18 to 29 who had recovered from COVID-19.

For this clone: Relative to the germline gene, one junction end is altered; a read error may explain this. The J gene is TRBJ2-7, the V gene TRBV7-9; TRBD1 might be the D (5 bases). There are 12 residues in the CDR3. In germline, CDR1 is SEHNR, CDR2 FQNEAQ (reference sequence). CDR3 sequence reads: CASRLGQNEQYF. The DNA for the CDR3 is TGTGCCAGCAGATTAGGACAAAACGAGCAGTACTTC. The whole variable domain, filled in from reference TRBV7-9 and TRBJ2-7, reads DTGVSQNPRHKITKRGQNVTFRCDPISEHNRLYWYRQTLGQGPEFLTYFQNEAQLEKSRLLSDRFSAERPKGSFSTLEIQRTEQGDSAMYLCASRLGQNEQYFGPGTRLTVT.

The chain uses TRBV18 and TRBJ1-3; D might be TRBD1 (5 bases). The V end was cut by 2 bases, the J end by 1 base, with 9 bases between. CDR1 and CDR2 (germline): KGHSH, LQKENI. This CDR3 spans 15 amino acids. The CDR3 sequence is CASSPGRDSGNTIYF. CDR3 nucleotides: TGTGCCAGCTCACCAGGCAGGGATTCTGGAAACACCATATATTTT. Drawing the rest from reference TRBV18 and TRBJ1-3, the complete variable domain is NAGVMQNPRHLVRRRGQEARLRCSPMKGHSHVYWYRQLPEEGLKFMVYLQKENIIDESGMPKERFSAEFPKEGPSILRIQQVVRGDSAAYFCASSPGRDSGNTIYFGEGSWLTVV.

The chain uses TRBV3-1 (or the pseudogene TRBV3-2) and TRBJ1-3; tentatively, D is TRBD1 (6 bases). The CDR3 length is 14 residues. Germline CDR1 LGHDT, CDR2 YNNKEL (reference sequence). With 0 bases removed from V and 9 bases from J, the gap between germline ends came to 12 bases. The CDR3 nucleotides read TGTGCCAGCAGCCAAGATCCAGGGGCAGCCACCATATATTTT. Protein product: CASSQDPGAATIYF.

About this clone: This specimen includes other DNA sequences encoding the same CDR3. The V gene is TRBV29-1, the J gene TRBJ1-1, with D unclear. Germline CDR1 and CDR2: SQVTM and ANQGSEA. The length of the CDR3 is 12 residues. Trimming removed 4 bases from V and 4 bases from J, with 10 bases in between. Here the CDR3 reads CSVAEGGTEAFF. The CDR3 nucleotides read TGCAGCGTTGCCGAGGGAGGCACTGAAGCTTTCTTT. Filled out from reference TRBV29-1 and TRBJ1-1, the complete variable domain reads SAVISQKPSRDICQRGTSLTIQCQVDSQVTMMFWYRQQPGQSLTLIATANQGSEATYESGFVIDKFPISRPNLTFSTLTVSNMSPEDSSIYLCSVAEGGTEAFFGQGTRLTVV.

The chain employs TRBV12-3 or TRBV12-4 and TRBJ1-5, with D perhaps TRBD1 (6 bases). V was cut by 4 bases and J by 7 bases, with 11 bases left in between. The length of the CDR3 is 13 residues. CDR3 coding DNA: TGTGCCAGCAGTTACACAGGGTCCCAGCCCCAGCATTTT. Translating gives CASSYTGSQPQHF.

The CDR3: CASSFVLAGVNEQFF. DNA for the CDR3: TGTGCCAGCAGTTTTGTCCTAGCGGGAGTTAATGAGCAGTTCTTC. The chain couples TRBV28 to TRBJ2-1, with TRBD2 matching over 10 bases. CDR3 size: 15 residues. Looked up from germline, CDR1 is MDHEN and CDR2 is SYDVKM. Germline trimming cut 3 bases from V and 7 bases from J; bases unmatched to any gene: 6.

This clone was detected a few times. This rearrangement joins TRBV24-1 to TRBJ1-5; 7 bases map to TRBD1. Losses at the gene ends were 4 bases for V and 2 bases for J; bases not matched to a gene: 7. CDR1 is KGHDR and CDR2 is SFDVKD in the germline V gene. This CDR3 has 16 amino acids. The CDR3 DNA follows: TGTGCCACCAGTGAGGGCCGGGACAGCGGCAATCAGCCCCAGCATTTT. Its translation is CATSEGRDSGNQPQHF.

The chain carries TRBV12-3 or TRBV12-4 and TRBJ1-1; no firm D call. The CDR3 contains 13 residues. Trimming left V 10 bases short and J 0 bases short, with 12 bases between. The CDR3 is CATAKEVNTEAFF. As DNA, the CDR3 is TGTGCCACCGCGAAAGAGGTGAACACTGAAGCTTTCTTT.

This clone was counted once. V and J are TRBV6-6 and TRBJ2-7, with 7 bases lining up with TRBD1. The CDR3 covers 15 residues. The germline CDR1 and CDR2 sequences are MNHNY and SVGAGI (reference sequence). V shed 6 bases and J 0 bases; nucleotides not matched to a gene: 8. DNA for the CDR3: TGTGCCAGCAGGCCGGGACAGTGGGTCTCCTACGAGCAGTACTTC. Protein sequence: CASRPGQWVSYEQYF.

The V call is TRBV24-1, the J call TRBJ2-3, with 8 bases identical to TRBD1. The CDR3 consists of 15 residues. CDR1 KGHDR and CDR2 SFDVKD come from the germline V gene. V lost 5 bases and J lost 2; bases outside the gene matches: 5. This CDR3 is CATSVRTGPTDTQYF. The CDR3, as DNA: TGTGCCACCAGTGTCCGGACAGGGCCCACAGATACGCAGTATTTT.

V and J are TRBV5-4 and TRBJ1-2; D unclear. This CDR3 is built from 12 residues. Trimming removed 2 bases at V and 6 bases at J, with 8 bases between. The germline V gene has CDR1 SGHNT and CDR2 YYREEE (reference sequence). CDR3 residues: CASSLGGNGYTF. CDR3 DNA: TGTGCCAGCAGCTTAGGAGGGAATGGCTACACCTTC.

V usage is TRBV7-9 and J usage is TRBJ2-3; TRBD1 agrees at 9 bases. Germline assignment: CDR1 SEHNR and CDR2 FQNEAQ (reference sequence). Losses at the gene ends were 5 bases for V and 7 bases for J; bases not matched to a gene: 10. CDR3 length: 15 residues. The CDR3 protein is CASSHRDRVDYTQYF. CDR3 coding DNA: TGTGCCAGCAGCCACCGGGACAGGGTTGACTATACGCAGTATTTT.

This chain's CDR3 is CSVQDRNNEKLFF. The CDR3, as DNA: TGCAGCGTACAAGACAGAAATAATGAAAAACTGTTTTTT. J is TRBJ1-4 and V is TRBV29-1; a weak D match, TRBD1 (5 bases). The ends were cut back, 6 bases at V and 4 bases at J, with 12 bases in the middle. Germline CDR1 reads SQVTM; CDR2 reads ANQGSEA. This CDR3 is 13 amino acids long.

This chain connects TRBV7-8 to TRBJ2-5; D is ambiguous. Germline V gene sequence: CDR1 SGHVS, CDR2 FQNEAQ. Trimming stripped 1 base from V and 4 bases from J, with 7 bases between. The CDR3 extends over 13 amino acids. This CDR3 reads CASSLDRVETQYF. Here the CDR3 DNA reads TGTGCCAGCAGCTTAGACAGAGTAGAGACCCAGTACTTC.

V gene TRBV28 combines with J gene TRBJ1-1; the D is unclear. The CDR3 spans 15 residues. V lost 6 bases and J lost 1, with 15 bases in between. CDR1 is MDHEN and CDR2 is SYDVKM in the germline V gene. CDR3 loop: CASRTNEYGNTEAFF. The CDR3 bases are TGTGCCAGCAGAACTAACGAGTACGGGAACACTGAAGCTTTCTTT.

The chain recombines TRBV7-9 with TRBJ2-7; 7 nucleotides align to TRBD1. CDR1 and CDR2 (germline): SEHNR, FQNEAQ (reference sequence). V trimming: 5 bases; J trimming: 3 bases; junction bases outside the gene matches: 4. This CDR3 spans 13 amino acids. CDR3 sequence (DNA): TGTGCCAGCAGCCCGGGACAGTTCTACGAGCAGTACTTC. Translation gives CASSPGQFYEQYF.

This chain uses TRBV7-9 with TRBJ1-2; no firm D call. Germline-derived CDR1 and CDR2 are SEHNR and FQNEAQ (reference sequence). The CDR3 covers 13 residues. V lost 1 base and J lost 6, with 9 bases in between. CDR3 loop: CASSLGGWDGYTF. CDR3 nucleotides: TGTGCCAGCAGCTTAGGAGGATGGGATGGCTACACCTTC.

V is TRBV29-1 and J is TRBJ2-1; 8 positions match TRBD1. The length of the CDR3 is 14 residues. Germline V gene data show CDR1 as SQVTM and CDR2 as ANQGSEA. The J segment lost 4 bases and the V segment lost 6 bases, leaving 8 bases of the junction unmatched. CDR3 residues: CSVPDRERYNEQFF. The CDR3 nucleotides are TGCAGCGTCCCGGACAGGGAACGGTACAATGAGCAGTTCTTC.

This clone has a single count. The chain recombines TRBV27 with TRBJ1-2; a weak D match, TRBD1 (5 bases). The V end lost 2 bases, the J end lost 0 bases, and 10 bases lay between the germline ends. The germline V gene encodes CDR1 MNHEY and CDR2 SMNVEV (reference sequence). There are 15 residues in the CDR3. CDR3 loop: CASSLRQLPNYGYTF. For the CDR3, the DNA is TGTGCCAGCAGTTTAAGACAGCTGCCTAACTATGGCTACACCTTC.

The chain has TRBV25-1 and TRBJ1-6, with D hard to call. The germline V gene has CDR1 MGHDK and CDR2 SYGVNS. V lost 6 bases to trimming and J lost 7 bases, with 13 bases between them. The CDR3 has 14 residues. CDR3 nucleotide sequence: TGTGCCAGCAGCTTACTCAACCGGAATTCACCCCTCCACTTT. It translates to CASSLLNRNSPLHF.

In DNA form, the CDR3 reads TGTGCCAGCCACGCGCAGCGGGGGGGCCGGAACACCGGGGAGCTGTTTTTT. Translating gives CASHAQRGGRNTGELFF. J is TRBJ2-2 and V is TRBV18, with 10 bases that match TRBD2. The length of the CDR3 is 17 residues. V shed 8 bases, J shed 1 base, and the junction held 10 bases outside the gene matches. Germline CDR1 is KGHSH and CDR2 is LQKENI.

The rearrangement joins TRBV19 to TRBJ2-1, with D uncertain. V was trimmed by 10 bases and J by 2 bases, leaving 15 bases between them. There are 14 residues in the CDR3. The germline CDR1 and CDR2 sequences are LNHDA and SQIVND (reference sequence). The CDR3 reads CATATEFTYNEQFF. The CDR3 coding sequence is TGTGCCACCGCGACTGAATTCACCTACAATGAGCAGTTCTTC.

This chain links TRBV4-1 with TRBJ2-1, with TRBD2 matching 9 bases. Trimming removed 0 bases from V and 7 bases from J; junction bases left unmatched: 4. Germline-derived CDR1 and CDR2 are MGHRA and YSYEKL. The CDR3 has 15 amino acids. The CDR3: CASSQDSGGFNEQFF. The CDR3 DNA reads as TGCGCCAGCAGCCAAGATAGCGGGGGCTTTAATGAGCAGTTCTTC.

This clone was recorded only once. V and J are TRBV5-1 and TRBJ1-1; 7 bases agree with TRBD1. The V gene's germline CDR1 is SGHRS and CDR2 YFSETQ. The CDR3 totals 15 residues. The V segment lost 0 bases and the J segment 0 bases; nucleotides outside the gene matches: 2. CDR3: CASSLGTGMNTEAFF. CDR3 DNA sequence: TGCGCCAGCAGCTTGGGGACAGGAATGAACACTGAAGCTTTCTTT.

V usage is TRBV11-2 and J usage is TRBJ1-3; D not resolved. With 2 bases removed from V and 0 bases from J, the gap between germline ends came to 11 bases. The CDR3 runs 16 residues. CDR1 and CDR2 from the germline V gene are SGHAT and FQNNGV. The CDR3 region is CASSLLYPSSGNTIYF. The CDR3 DNA reads TGTGCCAGCAGCTTATTATATCCGAGCTCTGGAAACACCATATATTTT.

The chain uses TRBV6-6 and TRBJ2-7, with TRBD2 matching over 8 bases. V gave up 6 bases and J gave up 2 bases; unmatched junction bases: 6. From germline, CDR1 is MNHNY and CDR2 SVGAGI (reference sequence). There are 14 residues in the CDR3. CDR3 sequence: CASRGSGGTYEQYF. The CDR3 DNA follows: TGTGCCAGCAGGGGGAGCGGGGGTACCTACGAGCAGTACTTC.

The chain links TRBV24-1 to TRBJ1-2; D possibly corresponds to TRBD1 (6 bases). Trimming removed 4 bases at V and 7 bases at J, with 12 bases between. Germline V gene lookup returns CDR1 KGHDR and CDR2 SFDVKD. The CDR3 sequence is 13 residues long. CDR3 nucleotide sequence: TGTGCCACCAGTGACCGGACAGAACCTGGCTACACCTTC. Translation: CATSDRTEPGYTF.

V usage is TRBV19 and J usage is TRBJ2-3; perhaps TRBD1 as D (6 bases). V lost 3 bases and J 2 bases, leaving 12 bases between the germline ends. Per the germline V gene, CDR1 is LNHDA and CDR2 is SQIVND (reference sequence). The CDR3 extends over 15 amino acids. The DNA for the CDR3 is TGTGCCAGTAGTATGCAGGGGTGGTCCACAGATACGCAGTATTTT. Its translation is CASSMQGWSTDTQYF.

This chain links TRBV2 with TRBJ1-6; weak D call: TRBD1 (6 bases). The germline V gene has CDR1 SNHLY and CDR2 FYNNEI. This CDR3 has 16 residues. The V and J ends lost 5 bases and 8 bases respectively, with 19 bases between them. Here the CDR3 reads CASSSIPGGSDSPLHF. The CDR3 coding sequence is TGTGCCAGCAGTTCCATCCCGGGGGGCTCTGATTCACCCCTCCACTTT.

About this clone itself: This same CDR3 is encoded by further DNA sequences in the sample. This chain joins TRBV5-8 and TRBJ2-7; D is ambiguous. The CDR3 consists of 10 residues. V lost 5 bases to trimming and J lost 4 bases, with 4 bases between them. From germline, CDR1 is SGHTS and CDR2 YDEGEE. CDR3 DNA: TGTGCCAGCAGATCGTACGAGCAGTACTTC. Translated, it gives CASRSYEQYF.